This T cell receptor (beta chain) was retrieved from a study of cytomegalovirus exposure and HLA in healthy donors. This clone appeared a single time. The antigen is unknown. Study-wide points: A later analysis found most CMV-associated TCR beta chains apparently HLA-restricted. Cytomegalovirus-associated status was assigned to roughly 160 TCR beta chains. It was in a later analysis that TCR association rates were seen to vary by HLA locus, highest for DRB1 and lowest for HLA-C. High sensitivity and specificity were reportedly achieved when the classifier diagnosed cytomegalovirus status.

Germline V gene data show CDR1 as SGHVS and CDR2 as FNYEAQ. The CDR3 spans 15 residues. V lost 4 bases to trimming and J lost 0 bases, with 7 bases between them. 60 Vbeta and 13 Jbeta primers were used in PCR. The protocol was immunoSEQ multiplex PCR, while the TCRdb copy is restricted to in-frame clones and leaves out a portion. The table includes 30,000 to 40,000 clones, 84% detected once. The gene calls are TRBV7-6 and TRBJ2-6; D is possibly TRBD1 (5 bases). The receptor was derived from a woman under 30 in good health and CMV-seronegative. Source material: PBMCs. This chain's CDR3 is CASSSTGSGANVLTF. The CDR3 DNA follows: TGTGCCAGCAGCTCCACAGGCTCTGGGGCCAACGTCCTGACTTTC.